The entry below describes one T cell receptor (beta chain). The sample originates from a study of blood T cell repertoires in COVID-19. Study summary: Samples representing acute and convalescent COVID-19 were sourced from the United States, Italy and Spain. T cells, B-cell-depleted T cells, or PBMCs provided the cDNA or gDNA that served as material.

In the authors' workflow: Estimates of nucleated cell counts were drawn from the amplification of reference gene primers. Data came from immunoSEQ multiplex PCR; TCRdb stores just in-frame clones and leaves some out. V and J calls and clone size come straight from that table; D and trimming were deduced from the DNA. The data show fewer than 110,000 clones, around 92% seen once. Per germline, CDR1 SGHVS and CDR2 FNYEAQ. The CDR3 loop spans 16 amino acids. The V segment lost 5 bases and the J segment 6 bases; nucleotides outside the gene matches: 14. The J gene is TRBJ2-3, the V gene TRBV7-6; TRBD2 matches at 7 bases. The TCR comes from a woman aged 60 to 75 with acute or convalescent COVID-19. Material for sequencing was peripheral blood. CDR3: CASSHRLAGNRDTQYF. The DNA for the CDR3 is TGTGCCAGCAGCCACAGACTAGCCGGAAACAGGGATACGCAGTATTTT.